Following are 8 T cell receptor beta chains from one sample sequenced in a study of blood T cells in healthy people across ages. A sample-barcoded 5' primer and a J-beta primer mix were used in a second PCR of about 6 to 12 cycles. MiXCR, applied by TCRdb to the 5' RACE reads, yields one record per CDR3 protein. The sample includes more than 1,000,000 distinct CDR3 sequences, under 30% seen only once; the top ten take about 0.8%. This same sample was also part of a study on T cells of mothers and their children.

The specimen was blood. All receptors derive from a girl between 2 and 10 years old in good health.

The gene calls are TRBV5-5 and TRBJ2-7, with 9 nucleotides matching TRBD1. V trimming: 2 bases; J trimming: 5 bases; junction bases outside the gene matches: 2. The CDR3 is 13 amino acids. CDR1 and CDR2 (germline): SGHKS, YYEKEE (reference sequence). Here the CDR3 reads CASSFRDRDEQYF. CDR3 sequence (DNA): TGTGCCAGCAGCTTTAGGGACAGGGACGAGCAGTACTTC.

This clonotype was seen only a few times. The V gene is TRBV28, the J gene TRBJ2-2, with TRBD1 matching 7 bases. Germline loops: CDR1 MDHEN, CDR2 SYDVKM. This CDR3 has 12 amino acids. After removal of 10 bases from V and 5 bases from J, the junction contained 4 bases not matched to a gene. The CDR3 here is CANRGGTGELFF. Written as DNA, the CDR3 is TGTGCCAACAGGGGCGGTACCGGGGAGCTGTTTTTT.

The rearrangement links TRBV7-2 to TRBJ2-5, with D possibly matching TRBD1 (6 bases). The end of the DNA fits TRBJ2-7 better, so the J call may be wrong. This CDR3 contains 15 residues. CDR1 is SGHTA and CDR2 is FQGNSA in the germline V gene. CDR3 in amino acids: CASSYDRSFIYEQYF. The CDR3 coding sequence is TGTGCCAGCAGCTACGACAGGTCTTTCATCTACGAGCAGTACTTC.

This clonotype was seen more than once but under ten times. The chain uses TRBV7-2 and TRBJ2-7, with D uncertain. Germline assignment: CDR1 SGHTA and CDR2 FQGNSA. V was cut by 10 bases and J by 1 base, with 14 bases left in between. The CDR3 runs to 13 residues. DNA of the CDR3: TGTGCCACGAGTGAGACGGCTTCCTACGAGCAGTACTTC. Translated, it gives CATSETASYEQYF.

As for this clonotype: Mismatch with germline at one junction end may stem from a read error. This sequence joins TRBV7-9 and TRBJ1-3; D uncertain. Germline V gene data show CDR1 as SEHNR and CDR2 as FQNEAQ (reference sequence). The CDR3 is 10 amino acids. CDR3 loop: CASSLGTKDF. DNA for the CDR3: TGTGCCAGCAGCTTAGGGACTAAGGATTTT.

This clonotype was detected a few times. The chain uses TRBV28 and TRBJ2-7, with a tentative D call TRBD1 (5 bases). The germline V and J ends were trimmed by 8 bases and 6 bases, with 17 bases remaining between them. CDR3 size: 13 residues. CDR1 MDHEN and CDR2 SYDVKM come from the germline V gene. The CDR3 coding sequence is TGTGCCAGCGACTCTTCAGGGTATGGCGAGCAGTACTTC. Amino acid sequence: CASDSSGYGEQYF.

This clonotype was seen more than once but under ten times. CDR3 residues: CASSLKGEYYGYTF. The CDR3 nucleotides are TGTGCCAGCAGTTTAAAGGGGGAGTACTATGGCTACACCTTC. The J gene is TRBJ1-2, the V gene TRBV28, with D possibly matching TRBD1 (6 bases). Germline CDR1 and CDR2: MDHEN and SYDVKM. This CDR3 is 14 amino acids long. Trimming removed 2 bases from V and 3 bases from J, with 10 bases in between.

In this sample, this clonotype turned up a few times. The chain couples TRBV5-1 to TRBJ2-1, with 9 bases identical to TRBD1. V shed 3 bases, J shed 5 bases, and the junction held 3 bases outside the gene matches. Germline V gives CDR1 SGHRS, CDR2 YFSETQ. CDR3 length: 14 residues. This chain's CDR3 is CASSYGQGNNEQFF. The CDR3 DNA follows: TGCGCCAGCAGCTACGGACAGGGGAACAATGAGCAGTTCTTC. Using reference TRBV5-1 and TRBJ2-1 for the parts outside the CDR3, the full variable domain is KAGVTQTPRYLIKTRGQQVTLSCSPISGHRSVSWYQQTPGQGLQFLFEYFSETQRNKGNFPGRFSGRQFSNSRSEMNVSTLELGDSALYLCASSYGQGNNEQFFGPGTRLTVL.